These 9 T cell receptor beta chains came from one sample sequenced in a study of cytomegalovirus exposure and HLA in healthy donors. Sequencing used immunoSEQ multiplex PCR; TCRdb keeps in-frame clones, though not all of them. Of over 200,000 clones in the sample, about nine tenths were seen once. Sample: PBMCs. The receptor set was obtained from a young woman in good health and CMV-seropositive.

CDR3 nucleotides: TGTGCCACCAGCAGGCCGGGACAGATGAACACTGAAGCTTTCTTT. Translated, it gives CATSRPGQMNTEAFF. V and J are TRBV15 and TRBJ1-1, with TRBD1 matching 7 bases. This CDR3 has 15 residues. Germline V gene lookup returns CDR1 LNHNV and CDR2 YYDKDF (reference sequence). Losses at the gene ends were 3 bases for V and 0 bases for J; bases not matched to a gene: 4.

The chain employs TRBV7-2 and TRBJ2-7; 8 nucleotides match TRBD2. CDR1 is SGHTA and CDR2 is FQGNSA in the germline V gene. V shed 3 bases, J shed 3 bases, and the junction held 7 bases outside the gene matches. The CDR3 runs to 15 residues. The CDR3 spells CASSFVTSGHYEQYF. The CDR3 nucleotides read TGTGCCAGCAGCTTCGTAACTAGCGGCCACTACGAGCAGTACTTC.

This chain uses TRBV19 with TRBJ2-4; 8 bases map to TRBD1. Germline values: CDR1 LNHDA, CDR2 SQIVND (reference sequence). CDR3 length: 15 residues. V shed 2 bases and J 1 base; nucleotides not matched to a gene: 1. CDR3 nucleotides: TGTGCCAGTAGTATAAGACAGGGGGCCAAAAACATTCAGTACTTC. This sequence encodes CASSIRQGAKNIQYF.

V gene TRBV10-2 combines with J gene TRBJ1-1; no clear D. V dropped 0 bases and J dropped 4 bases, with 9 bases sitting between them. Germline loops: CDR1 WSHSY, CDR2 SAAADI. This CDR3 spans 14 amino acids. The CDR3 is CASSESTSSTEAFF. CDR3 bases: TGCGCCAGCAGTGAGTCGACTAGTTCCACTGAAGCTTTCTTT.

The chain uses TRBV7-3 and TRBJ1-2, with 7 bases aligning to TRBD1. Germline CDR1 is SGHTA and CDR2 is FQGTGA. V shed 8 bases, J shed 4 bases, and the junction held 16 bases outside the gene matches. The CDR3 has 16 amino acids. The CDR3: CASGAGDRIPSYGYTF. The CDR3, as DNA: TGTGCCAGCGGGGCTGGGGACAGAATCCCGTCCTATGGCTACACCTTC.

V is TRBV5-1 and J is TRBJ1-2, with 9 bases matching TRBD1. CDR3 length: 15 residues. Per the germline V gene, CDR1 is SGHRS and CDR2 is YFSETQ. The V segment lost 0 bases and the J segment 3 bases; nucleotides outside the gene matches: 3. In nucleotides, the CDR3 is TGCGCCAGCAGCTTGGCCGGGACAGGGTACTATGGCTACACCTTC. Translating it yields CASSLAGTGYYGYTF.

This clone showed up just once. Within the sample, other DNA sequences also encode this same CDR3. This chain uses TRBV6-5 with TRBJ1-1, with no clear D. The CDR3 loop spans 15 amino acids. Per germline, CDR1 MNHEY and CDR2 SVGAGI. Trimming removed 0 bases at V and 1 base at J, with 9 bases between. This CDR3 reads CASSYSRRGNTEAFF. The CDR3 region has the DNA TGTGCCAGCAGTTACTCGAGGCGGGGGAACACTGAAGCTTTCTTT.

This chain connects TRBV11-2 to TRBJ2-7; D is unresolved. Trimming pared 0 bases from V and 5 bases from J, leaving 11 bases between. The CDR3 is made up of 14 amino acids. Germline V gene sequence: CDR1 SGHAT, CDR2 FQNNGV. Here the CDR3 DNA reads TGTGCCAGCAGCTTAGACCCCTCTAGTGACGAGCAGTACTTC. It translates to CASSLDPSSDEQYF.

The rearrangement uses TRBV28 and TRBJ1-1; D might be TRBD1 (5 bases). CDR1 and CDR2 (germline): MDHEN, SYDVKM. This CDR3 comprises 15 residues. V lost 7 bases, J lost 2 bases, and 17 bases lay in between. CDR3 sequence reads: CASIESRVKNTEAFF. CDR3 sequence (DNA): TGTGCCAGCATCGAAAGCAGGGTGAAAAACACTGAAGCTTTCTTT.